This T cell receptor (beta chain) came from a study of blood T cell repertoires in COVID-19. Turning to the study itself: Specimens from acute and convalescent COVID-19 originated in the United States, Italy and Spain.

As processed by the authors: Estimation of nucleated cell counts was performed using reference gene primer amplification. Clones were sequenced by immunoSEQ multiplex PCR, and TCRdb holds only the in-frame ones, with some missing. V, J and clone size are taken as reported in that table, and D and trimming were inferred from the DNA itself. This sample has about 94,000 clones, with approximately 80% found just once. Germline V gene data show CDR1 as SNHLY and CDR2 as FYNNEI. The V gene lost 2 bases and the J gene lost 0 bases, with 4 bases spanning the gap. The CDR3 is made up of 14 amino acids. The sequencing sample was made of peripheral blood. This sequence joins TRBV2 and TRBJ2-2, with no clear D. The clonotype comes from a man between 65 and 79 years old with COVID-19, enrolled during active disease. CDR3: CASSERANTGELFF. The DNA of the CDR3 is TGTGCCAGCAGTGAACGGGCGAACACCGGGGAGCTGTTTTTT.